These 19 T cell receptor beta chains were all obtained from the same sample, sequenced in a study of CD8+ T cells in alopecia areata. Sequencing relied on a cDNA template that was reverse transcribed from extracted RNA. Sequencing used immunoSEQ multiplex PCR; TCRdb keeps in-frame clones, though not all of them. The sample carries approximately 120,000 clones, about 46% recorded once. Sequenced sample: NKG2D-low CD8+ T cells sorted from blood. All receptors derive from a human donor with alopecia areata.

The J gene is TRBJ2-1, the V gene TRBV30; D perhaps matches TRBD2 (6 bases). This CDR3 spans 13 amino acids. Between the trimmed V and J ends, which lost 5 bases and 8 bases, there was a span of 16 bases. CDR1 GTSNPN and CDR2 SVGIG come from the germline V gene (reference sequence). The CDR3 DNA follows: TGTGCCTGGGCCCCGGGGGTGGGGTATGAGCAGTTCTTC. Amino acid sequence: CAWAPGVGYEQFF.

This clone turned up a few times. This sequence joins TRBV29-1 and TRBJ1-1, with a possible D match to TRBD1 (6 bases). CDR1 and CDR2 (germline): SQVTM, ANQGSEA. This CDR3 region has 13 residues. V was pared by 6 bases and J by 0 bases, with 11 bases between. This chain's CDR3 is CSVPGQLNTEAFF. The CDR3 nucleotides read TGCAGCGTCCCAGGACAGCTGAACACTGAAGCTTTCTTT.

This clone occurred once. The chain recombines TRBV13 with TRBJ2-2, with 7 bases aligning to TRBD1. The junction had 3 bases not matched to a gene; V was cut back by 4 bases and J by 1 base. This CDR3 has 15 residues. Germline CDR1 PRHDT, CDR2 FYEKMQ (reference sequence). The CDR3 spells CASSSGQRNTGELFF. The CDR3 DNA is TGTGCCAGCAGCTCGGGACAGCGGAACACCGGGGAGCTGTTTTTT.

This clone showed up just a few times. The rearrangement joins TRBV7-3 to TRBJ1-3; D is ambiguous. The CDR3 sequence is 14 residues long. V lost 4 bases, J lost 0 bases, and 7 bases lay in between. CDR1 SGHTA and CDR2 FQGTGA come from the germline V gene. CDR3 region: CASSSNFSGNTIYF. The CDR3 nucleotides are TGTGCCAGCAGCTCAAACTTCTCTGGAAACACCATATATTTT.

The chain joins TRBV29-1 to TRBJ1-2; D remains ambiguous. CDR3 length: 11 residues. CDR1 SQVTM and CDR2 ANQGSEA come from the germline V gene. The V end was cut by 3 bases, the J end by 8 bases, with 10 bases between. The CDR3, as DNA: TGCAGCGTTGACCTCTCCTCGGGCTACACCTTC. Translating it yields CSVDLSSGYTF.

The V gene is TRBV28, the J gene TRBJ1-1; 7 positions match TRBD1. CDR3 length: 15 amino acids. V shed 5 bases and J 2 bases; nucleotides not matched to a gene: 8. Germline V gene lookup returns CDR1 MDHEN and CDR2 SYDVKM. CDR3 coding DNA: TGTGCCAGCAGTCTCGACAGGGAGGGAAACACTGAAGCTTTCTTT. Encoded protein: CASSLDREGNTEAFF.

This clone has just a few counts. Its ends do not fully match the called genes, so a read error is possible. The same CDR3 is also encoded by other DNA sequences in this sample. This sequence joins TRBV29-1 and TRBJ2-7, with TRBD1 identical over 10 bases. Germline CDR1 SQVTM, CDR2 ANQGSEA. The CDR3 contains 14 residues. CDR3 loop: CSVEGDRGYYEQYF. CDR3 DNA: TGCAGCGTCGAAGGGGACAGGGGATACTACGAGCAGTACTTC.

As regards this clone: One end of the junction varies from germline; a read error may be responsible. The chain joins TRBV28 to TRBJ1-6, with D unclear. CDR1 is MDHEN and CDR2 is SYDVKM in the germline V gene. The CDR3 covers 14 residues. CDR3 sequence (DNA): TGTGCCAGCAGTTTAAGGCCCCGGGCCTCCTTGGTGGACTTT. This codes for CASSLRPRASLVDF.

In this sample, this clone turned up once. The rearrangement uses TRBV4-2 and TRBJ1-2; D not certain. Trimming shortened V by 5 bases and J by 2 bases, and 9 bases separated the two germline ends. The CDR3 runs to 13 residues. Germline V lookup: CDR1 LGHNA, CDR2 YNFKEQ. The CDR3 nucleotides are TGTGCCAGCAGCGAAGGGCGGAACTATGGCTACACCTTC. Translated: CASSEGRNYGYTF.

This clone was picked up a small number of times. This chain links TRBV28 with TRBJ2-1; D call uncertain. This CDR3 is built from 15 residues. V shed 8 bases and J shed 0 bases, with 14 bases lying between them. The V gene's germline CDR1 is MDHEN and CDR2 SYDVKM. The CDR3 sequence: CASVNPRLSYNEQFF. The CDR3 DNA reads TGTGCCAGCGTTAACCCGAGGCTCTCCTACAATGAGCAGTTCTTC.

This clone occurred a few times. The rearrangement joins TRBV29-1 to TRBJ2-7; 10 nucleotides line up with TRBD1. Germline values: CDR1 SQVTM, CDR2 ANQGSEA. There are 14 residues in the CDR3. The V gene end was trimmed by 4 bases and the J gene end by 3 bases; junction bases not matched to a gene: 6. This chain's CDR3 is CSVVVRDRGYEQYF. The CDR3 region has the DNA TGCAGCGTTGTGGTCCGGGACAGGGGCTACGAGCAGTACTTC.

This chain links TRBV19 with TRBJ2-2, with D uncertain. The CDR3 contains 10 residues. Germline V gene lookup returns CDR1 LNHDA and CDR2 SQIVND (reference sequence). V lost 9 bases and J 6 bases, leaving 5 bases between the germline ends. The CDR3 protein is CASYAGELFF. For the CDR3, the DNA is TGTGCCAGCTACGCCGGGGAGCTGTTTTTT.

The CDR3 nucleotides are TGTGCCAGCAGGAGGTTTTCGAACACTGAAGCTTTCTTT. This codes for CASRRFSNTEAFF. The chain links TRBV6-5 to TRBJ1-1; D not resolved. CDR1 is MNHEY, CDR2 SVGAGI, per germline. The CDR3 totals 13 residues. V was pared by 6 bases and J by 1 base, with 9 bases between.

This clone was seen a handful of times. The chain joins TRBV5-1 to TRBJ1-2; 7 bases are a match to TRBD1. Germline trimming cut 4 bases from V and 6 bases from J; bases unmatched to any gene: 6. CDR1 and CDR2 (germline): SGHRS, YFSETQ. This CDR3 region has 13 residues. CDR3 protein: CASSPTDRDGYTF. As DNA, the CDR3 is TGCGCCAGCAGCCCAACCGACAGGGATGGCTACACCTTC.

This clone was detected only a few times. V is TRBV29-1 and J is TRBJ2-4; D is uncertain. V lost 7 bases and J lost 9, with 16 bases in between. The V gene's germline CDR1 is SQVTM and CDR2 ANQGSEA. This CDR3 contains 12 residues. This CDR3 reads CSAEDEDGIQYF. The DNA for the CDR3 is TGCAGCGCCGAGGACGAGGATGGCATTCAGTACTTC. The full variable domain, completed using reference TRBV29-1 and TRBJ2-4, is SAVISQKPSRDICQRGTSLTIQCQVDSQVTMMFWYRQQPGQSLTLIATANQGSEATYESGFVIDKFPISRPNLTFSTLTVSNMSPEDSSIYLCSAEDEDGIQYFGAGTRLSVL.

This clone appeared a few times. V gene TRBV29-1 combines with J gene TRBJ1-1, with TRBD1 identical over 8 bases. Germline V gene data show CDR1 as SQVTM and CDR2 as ANQGSEA. The CDR3 sequence is 13 residues long. Trimming took 8 bases from V and 2 from J; bases not matched to a gene: 7. This CDR3 is CSILTGDNTEAFF. CDR3 nucleotide sequence: TGCAGCATACTGACAGGGGACAACACTGAAGCTTTCTTT.

This rearrangement joins TRBV5-1 to TRBJ1-2; possibly TRBD1 for D (5 bases). Germline-derived CDR1 and CDR2 are SGHRS and YFSETQ. This CDR3 has 13 residues. The V and J ends lost 4 bases and 2 bases respectively, with 9 bases between them. DNA of the CDR3: TGCGCCAGCAGCATCAACAGGAACTATGGCTACACCTTC. Residues: CASSINRNYGYTF.

This sequence joins TRBV25-1 and TRBJ2-7; D remains ambiguous. Germline V lookup: CDR1 MGHDK, CDR2 SYGVNS. The ends were cut back, 2 bases at V and 3 bases at J, with 14 bases in the middle. The CDR3 runs to 15 residues. Written as DNA, the CDR3 is TGTGCCAGCAGTGAAGGGGTGGGTGAGGTCTACGAGCAGTACTTC. Translating gives CASSEGVGEVYEQYF.

This clone was observed a few times. The V and J genes are TRBV29-1 and TRBJ2-2; TRBD1 might be the D (6 bases). Germline CDR1 SQVTM, CDR2 ANQGSEA. The CDR3 has 13 amino acids. Trimming took 4 bases from V and 4 from J, leaving 10 bases between them. CDR3 loop: CSVAGAGTGELFF. In DNA form, the CDR3 reads TGCAGCGTTGCAGGGGCAGGCACCGGGGAGCTGTTTTTT.